A selection of T cell receptor beta chains follows, all from one sample in a study of beta chain features in type 1 diabetes. Clones were sequenced by immunoSEQ multiplex PCR, and TCRdb holds only the in-frame ones, with some missing. Among around 340,000 clones, roughly 8.8% were seen once, and the ten largest hold about 1%. Sequences were obtained from central memory CD4+ T cells from blood. These receptors were collected from a man under 40 with type 1 diabetes. Each CDR3 is given with its conserved first and last residue. Each record gives: J gene, V gene, clone size, D gene, CDR3 DNA, CDR3 protein. A D gene is named only where the DNA matches it firmly. Size is omitted from some rows. Given values are once, few, many or a class for expanded clones.

>TRBJ2-3|TRBV28|-|-
TGTGCCAGCAGTGGCCCCCCCCCAGATACGCAGTATTTT
CASSGPPPDTQYF
>TRBJ1-1|TRBV2|-|TRBD1
TGTGCCAGCAGTGTGTCGACAGGGATGAACACTGAAGCTTTCTTT
CASSVSTGMNTEAFF
>TRBJ1-1|TRBV28|-|-
TGTGCCAGCAGCGTGGCAAGGGGAGTCGCTGAAGCTTTCTTT
CASSVARGVAEAFF
>TRBJ1-5|TRBV15|-|TRBD1
TGTGCCACCAGCAGAGATTCGTGGGATATACAGGGGCTTCAGCCCCAGCATTTT
CATSRDSWDIQGLQPQHF
>TRBJ1-1|TRBV29-1|few|-
TGCAGCGTATTAAAGCCAGACCTAACAGGGAACACTGAAGCTTTCTTT
CSVLKPDLTGNTEAFF
>TRBJ1-2|TRBV18|-|-
TGTGCCAGCTCACCTGGACAGACGGACAACTATGGCTACACCTTC
CASSPGQTDNYGYTF
>TRBJ2-7|TRBV5-6|-|-
TGTGCCAGCAGCTTGGGGCAGGGGAGTCGCGAGCAGTACTTC
CASSLGQGSREQYF
>TRBJ2-4|TRBV4-3|-|TRBD1
TGCGCCAGCAGCCAAGGGACAGGGAAAAACATTCAGTACTTC
CASSQGTGKNIQYF
>TRBJ2-1|TRBV18|many|-
TGTGCCAGCTCACCTACGAGCTCCTACAATGAGCAGTTCTTC
CASSPTSSYNEQFF
>TRBJ2-3|TRBV6-6|many|-
TGTGCCAGCAGTTCGGGAGATACGCAGTATTTT
CASSSGDTQYF
>TRBJ1-1|TRBV27|-|-
TGTGCCAGCAGTTTAAGGGACGGGGAGGGAATTATTGCTGAAGCTTTCTTT
CASSLRDGEGIIAEAFF
>TRBJ2-3|TRBV7-9|medium-sized|-
TGTGCCAGCAGCCAAAGGGGAATGACCACAGATACGCAGTATTTT
CASSQRGMTTDTQYF
>TRBJ1-1|TRBV12-5|-|-
TGTGCTAGTGGTTTGGTACCGATGAACACTGAAGCTTTCTTT
CASGLVPMNTEAFF
>TRBJ1-6|TRBV6-1|-|-
TGTGCCAGCAGATTACACCAAGAGTCTTCACCCCTCCACTTT
CASRLHQESSPLHF
>TRBJ1-2|TRBV5-1|few|-
TGCGCCAGCACCCTCGGAGGAGAAGGGGGACTCTATGGCTACACCTTC
CASTLGGEGGLYGYTF
>TRBJ2-3|TRBV4-2|-|-
TGTGCCAGCAGCCATCCCCCGACCCGATCGGACACAGATACGCAGTATTTT
CASSHPPTRSDTDTQYF
>TRBJ1-1|TRBV28|-|-
TGTGCCAGCAGCCTAGGGGGGGCAAACACTGAAGCTTTCTTT
CASSLGGANTEAFF
>TRBJ1-5|TRBV7-9|few|-
TGTGCCAGCAGCGATCTTAACAATCAGCCCCAGCATTTT
CASSDLNNQPQHF
>TRBJ2-3|TRBV2|few|TRBD1
TGTGCCTCCCGGACAGGGGTGAGGACAGATACGCAGTATTTT
CASRTGVRTDTQYF
>TRBJ1-2|TRBV4-3|few|-
TGCGCCAGCAGCCACCCCATTCGGGCTAACTATGGCTACACCTTC
CASSHPIRANYGYTF
>TRBJ1-2|TRBV27|few|TRBD1
TGTGCCAGCAGTCCAAGTAGGACAGGGGTTGGCGGCTACACCTTC
CASSPSRTGVGGYTF
>TRBJ2-5|TRBV29-1|few|-
TGCAGCGTTGAAGGGGGGGTACGGGGTGAGACCCAGTACTTC
CSVEGGVRGETQYF
>TRBJ1-1|TRBV2|-|-
TGTGCCAGCAGTTCCGACAGGAACACTGAAGCTTTCTTT
CASSSDRNTEAFF
>TRBJ2-3|TRBV25-1|-|-
TGTGCCAGCAGTGGATTCCGCACAGATACGCAGTATTTT
CASSGFRTDTQYF
>TRBJ1-1|TRBV6-1|-|-
TGTGCCAGCAGTGAACTGGTTCGGGCTGAAGCTTTCTTT
CASSELVRAEAFF
>TRBJ1-1|TRBV5-1|-|-
TGCGCCAGCAGCTTGGTACTGTTCGGGAACACTGAAGCTTTCTTT
CASSLVLFGNTEAFF
>TRBJ1-1|TRBV10-3|-|TRBD1
TGTGCCATCCGAAAGGGACAGACAAACACTGAAGCTTTCTTT
CAIRKGQTNTEAFF
>TRBJ1-3|TRBV28|-|-
TGTGCCAGCAGTTTCCCCTTCTCTGGAAACACCATATATTTT
CASSFPFSGNTIYF
>TRBJ2-7|TRBV21-1|-|-
TGTGCCAGCAGCAAAAACAGGACTCTCTACGAGCAGTACTTC
CASSKNRTLYEQYF
>TRBJ1-3|TRBV25-1|-|-
TGTGCCAGCAGTGAACGCGGGTTCTCTGGAAACACCATATATTTT
CASSERGFSGNTIYF
>TRBJ1-5|TRBV10-3|-|-
TGTGCCATCAGTGAACGTGACCGGGGGCCTCAGCCCCAGCATTTT
CAISERDRGPQPQHF